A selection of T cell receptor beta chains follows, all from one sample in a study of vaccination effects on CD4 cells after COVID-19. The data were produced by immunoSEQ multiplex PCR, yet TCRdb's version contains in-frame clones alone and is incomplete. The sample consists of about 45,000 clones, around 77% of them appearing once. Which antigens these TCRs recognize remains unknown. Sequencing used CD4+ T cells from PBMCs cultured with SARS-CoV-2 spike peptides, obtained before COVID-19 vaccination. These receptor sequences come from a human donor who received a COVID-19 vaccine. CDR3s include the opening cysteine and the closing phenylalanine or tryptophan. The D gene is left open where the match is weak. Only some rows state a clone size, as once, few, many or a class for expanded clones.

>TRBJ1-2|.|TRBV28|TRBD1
TGTGCCAGCAGTCCGACGGGACAGACCCCTCGTGGCTACACCTTC
CASSPTGQTPRGYTF
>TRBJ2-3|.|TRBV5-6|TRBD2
TGTGCCAGCTTATCCACCGGGACTACTTTACATACGCAGTATTTT
CASLSTGTTLHTQYF
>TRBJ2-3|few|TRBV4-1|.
TGCGCCAGCAGCGCCGCGGGGAGCACAGATACGCAGTATTTT
CASSAAGSTDTQYF
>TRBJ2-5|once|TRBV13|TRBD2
TGTGCCAGCAGCCAAAAAGCGGGGGGGTTTCAAGAGACCCAGTACTTC
CASSQKAGGFQETQYF
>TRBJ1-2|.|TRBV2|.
TGTGCCAGCAGTGAGGCGGGGTCTAACTATGGCTACACCTTC
CASSEAGSNYGYTF
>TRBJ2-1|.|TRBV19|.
TGTGCCAGTAAGTCCGCCGGGACGTACTCCTACAATGAGCAGTTCTTC
CASKSAGTYSYNEQFF
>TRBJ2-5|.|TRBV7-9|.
TGTGCCAGCAGCTTACGCGGCCAAGAGACCCAGTACTTC
CASSLRGQETQYF
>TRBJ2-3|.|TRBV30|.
TGTGCCTGGGACATGAGCACAGATACGCAGTATTTT
CAWDMSTDTQYF
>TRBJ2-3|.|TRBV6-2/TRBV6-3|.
TGTGCCAGCAGTTACGTGTCATTTAGAGATACGCAGTATTTT
CASSYVSFRDTQYF
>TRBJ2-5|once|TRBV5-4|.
TGTGCCAGCAGCTCCCGCGACAGCCCCGGGGGAGAGACCCAGTACTTC
CASSSRDSPGGETQYF
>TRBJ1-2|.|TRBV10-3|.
TGTGCCATCAGTGGGGGACTCGAGCATGGCTACACCTTC
CAISGGLEHGYTF
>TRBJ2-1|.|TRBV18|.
TGTGCCAGCTCACCATATCTCAGGGCTAGGGACAATGAGCAGTTCTTC
CASSPYLRARDNEQFF
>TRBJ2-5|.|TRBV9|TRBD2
TGTGCCAGCGGCGCGGGGGGTCAAGAGACCCAGTACTTC
CASGAGGQETQYF
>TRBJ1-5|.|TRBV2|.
TGTGCCAGCAGCCAGGGAGGGGGGAGATCGGGTCAGCCCCAGCATTTT
CASSQGGGRSGQPQHF
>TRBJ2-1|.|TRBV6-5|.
TGTGCCAGCACCTACTCAGGGGTCAGCTCCTACAATGAGCAGTTCTTC
CASTYSGVSSYNEQFF
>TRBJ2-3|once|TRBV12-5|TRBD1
TGTGCTAGTGGTTCAGAGACAGGGGGTCTCAAAGATACGCAGTATTTT
CASGSETGGLKDTQYF
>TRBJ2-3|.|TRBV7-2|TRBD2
TGTGCCAGCAGCTTAGCCTCGGGTTGGGCGGGGGGTAACACAGATACGCAGTATTTT
CASSLASGWAGGNTDTQYF
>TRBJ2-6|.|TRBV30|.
TGTGCCTGGGGGGGCTCTGGGGCCAACGTCCTGACTTTC
CAWGGSGANVLTF
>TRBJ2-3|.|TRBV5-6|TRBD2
TGTGCCAGCCTAAGACTAGCGGGGACCACAGATACGCAGTATTTT
CASLRLAGTTDTQYF
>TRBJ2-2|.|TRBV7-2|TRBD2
TGTGCCAGCAGCTTAATCGGGACTAGCGGAAACACCGGGGAGCTGTTTTTT
CASSLIGTSGNTGELFF
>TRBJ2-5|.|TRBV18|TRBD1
TGTGCCAGCTCAAGCCGGGACAGGGTGGAGACCCAGTACTTC
CASSSRDRVETQYF